The present entry profiles one T cell receptor beta chain with its context. A Seattle source enrolled patients during active infection and followed them longitudinally. The sample belongs to a study of blood T cell repertoires in COVID-19. For the study at large: Donors in the United States, Italy and Spain gave samples during acute or convalescent COVID-19. Sample material is recorded as cDNA or gDNA derived from T cells, B-cell-depleted T cells, or PBMCs.

The CDR3 is made up of 16 amino acids. Germline values: CDR1 SGDLS, CDR2 YYNGEE. The V and J ends lost 3 bases and 4 bases, in that order; junction bases with no gene match: 12. In the original processing: Amplification from reference gene primers served as the basis for estimated nucleated cell counts. Clones were read by immunoSEQ multiplex PCR, and TCRdb kept only the in-frame ones, dropping some. V, J and clone size were drawn from that table, and D and trimming were deduced from the DNA. Of under 150,000 clones listed, 85% are singletons. The sequence was collected from an older woman with COVID-19, enrolled during active disease. The chain links TRBV9 to TRBJ1-2, with TRBD1 identical over 7 bases. The specimen sequenced was peripheral blood. The chain's CDR3 is CASSEPRGDSSYGYTF. As DNA, the CDR3 is TGTGCCAGCAGCGAACCGAGGGGGGACAGCTCCTATGGCTACACCTTC.